This paragraph reports one T cell receptor (beta chain). This sample stems from a study of blood T cell repertoires in COVID-19. Overall study context: The analysed material was cDNA or gDNA that came from T cells, B-cell-depleted T cells, or PBMCs.

Under the authors' procedure: Estimated nucleated cell counts came from reference gene primer amplification. Profiled with immunoSEQ multiplex PCR; TCRdb holds only in-frame clones, not every one. That table furnishes V, J and clone size, whereas the DNA furnished D and trimming. The sample holds about 74,000 clones, approximately 93% seen once. CDR1 is MGHRA, CDR2 YSYEKL, per germline. CDR3 length equals 15 residues. V was pared by 0 bases and J by 1 base, with 6 bases between. The sample taken for sequencing was peripheral blood. The sequence was collected from a man aged 50 to 59 with COVID-19, enrolled during active disease. V usage is TRBV4-1 and J usage is TRBJ2-2; perhaps TRBD1 as D (5 bases). The DNA of the CDR3 is TGCGCCAGCAGCCAAGATCAGGGGAACACCGGGGAGCTGTTTTTT. This sequence encodes CASSQDQGNTGELFF.